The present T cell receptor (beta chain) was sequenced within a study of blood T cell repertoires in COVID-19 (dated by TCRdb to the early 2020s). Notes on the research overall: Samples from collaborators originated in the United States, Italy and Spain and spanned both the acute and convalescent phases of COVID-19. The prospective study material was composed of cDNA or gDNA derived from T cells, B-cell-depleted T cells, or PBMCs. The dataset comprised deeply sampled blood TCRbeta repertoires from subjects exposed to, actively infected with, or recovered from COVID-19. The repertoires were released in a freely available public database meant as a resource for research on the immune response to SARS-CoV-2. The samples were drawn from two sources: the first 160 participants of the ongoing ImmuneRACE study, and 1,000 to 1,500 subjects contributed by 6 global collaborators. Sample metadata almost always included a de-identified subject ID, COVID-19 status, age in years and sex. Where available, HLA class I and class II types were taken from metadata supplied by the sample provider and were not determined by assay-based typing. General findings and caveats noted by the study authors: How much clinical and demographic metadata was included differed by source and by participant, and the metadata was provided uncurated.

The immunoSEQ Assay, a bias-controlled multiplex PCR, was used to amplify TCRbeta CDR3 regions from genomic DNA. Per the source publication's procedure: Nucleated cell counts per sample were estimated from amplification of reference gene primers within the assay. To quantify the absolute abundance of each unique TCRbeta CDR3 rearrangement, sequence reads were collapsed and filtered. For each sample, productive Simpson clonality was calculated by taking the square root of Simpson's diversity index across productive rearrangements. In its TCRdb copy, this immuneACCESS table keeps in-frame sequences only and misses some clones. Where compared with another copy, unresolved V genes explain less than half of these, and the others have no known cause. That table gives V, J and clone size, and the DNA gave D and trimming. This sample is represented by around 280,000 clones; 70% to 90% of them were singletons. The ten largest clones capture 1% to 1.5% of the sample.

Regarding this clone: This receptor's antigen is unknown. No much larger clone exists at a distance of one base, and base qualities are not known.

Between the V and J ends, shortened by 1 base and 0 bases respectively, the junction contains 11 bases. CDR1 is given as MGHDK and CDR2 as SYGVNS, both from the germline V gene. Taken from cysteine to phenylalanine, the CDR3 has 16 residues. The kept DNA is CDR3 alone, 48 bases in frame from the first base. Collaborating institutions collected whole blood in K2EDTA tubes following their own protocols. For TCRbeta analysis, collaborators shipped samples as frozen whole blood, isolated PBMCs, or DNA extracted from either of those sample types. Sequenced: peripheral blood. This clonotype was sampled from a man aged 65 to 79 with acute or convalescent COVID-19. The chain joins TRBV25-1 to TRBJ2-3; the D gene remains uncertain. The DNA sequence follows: TGTGCCAGCAGTGAATTGAAGCGCCTTAGCACAGATACGCAGTATTTT. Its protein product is CASSELKRLSTDTQYF.